A single sample is the source of the 27 T cell receptor beta chains below, sequenced in a study of T cell responses to AZD1222 COVID-19 vaccine. Clones were read by immunoSEQ multiplex PCR, and TCRdb kept only the in-frame ones, dropping some. The sample holds 120,000 to 150,000 clones, roughly 91% seen once. The material sequenced was peripheral blood, taken on day 0 of AZD1222 vaccination. The receptors shown here come from an adult in good health.

The chain combines TRBV6-5 with TRBJ1-1; TRBD1 is a possible D gene (5 bases). CDR1 is MNHEY and CDR2 is SVGAGI in the germline V gene. The CDR3 sequence is 14 residues long. The V gene lost 6 bases and the J gene lost 1 base, with 12 bases spanning the gap. The CDR3 region has the DNA TGTGCCAGCAGCCGCAGGGTCCGGAACACTGAAGCTTTCTTT. This codes for CASSRRVRNTEAFF.

The rearrangement joins TRBV5-6 to TRBJ2-7; 8 positions match TRBD1. Germline V gives CDR1 SGHDT, CDR2 YYEEEE. With V trimmed by 4 bases and J by 1 base, 7 bases remained unmatched. The CDR3 covers 15 residues. The CDR3 is CASSPGTGPSYEQYF. DNA of the CDR3: TGTGCCAGCAGCCCTGGGACAGGTCCGTCCTACGAGCAGTACTTC.

The chain combines TRBV6-2 or TRBV6-3 with TRBJ2-7; possibly TRBD1 for D (6 bases). The V end lost 0 bases, the J end lost 6 bases, and 6 bases lay between the germline ends. The germline V gene encodes CDR1 MNHEY and CDR2 SVGEGT. This CDR3 is 12 amino acids long. CDR3 sequence reads: CASSYSTGEQYF. CDR3 nucleotide sequence: TGTGCCAGCAGTTACTCGACAGGCGAGCAGTACTTC.

This clone is termed medium-sized (0.01 to 0.1%). The V gene is TRBV19, the J gene TRBJ2-7; TRBD1 is a possible D gene (5 bases). Germline assignment: CDR1 LNHDA and CDR2 SQIVND (reference sequence). The V end lost 4 bases, the J end lost 3 bases, and 16 bases lay between the germline ends. CDR3 length: 15 residues. The CDR3 reads CASSNGPKGDYEQYF. In DNA, the CDR3 is TGTGCCAGTAGTAACGGTCCCAAAGGGGACTACGAGCAGTACTTC.

This chain uses TRBV2 with TRBJ1-5; possible D gene TRBD1, 5 bases. CDR1 is SNHLY, CDR2 FYNNEI, per germline. The CDR3 spans 18 residues. V was pared by 5 bases and J by 4 bases, with 24 bases between. The CDR3 reads CASSLWWGGILSNQPQHF. The CDR3 nucleotides read TGTGCCAGCAGTCTCTGGTGGGGGGGAATACTATCGAATCAGCCCCAGCATTTT.

V gene TRBV12-3 or TRBV12-4 combines with J gene TRBJ1-2; TRBD1 matches 8 bases. The CDR3 is made up of 12 amino acids. Germline trimming cut 1 base from V and 13 bases from J; bases unmatched to any gene: 5. This CDR3 reads CASSLGTGPFTF. The CDR3 DNA reads as TGTGCCAGCAGTTTAGGGACAGGGCCGTTCACCTTC.

The chain couples TRBV6-5 to TRBJ1-5; D not certain. Germline assignment: CDR1 MNHEY and CDR2 SVGAGI. This CDR3 is built from 15 residues. Trimming stripped 5 bases from V and 2 bases from J, with 13 bases between. The CDR3 loop is CASSTRPRGNQPQHF. As DNA, the CDR3 is TGTGCCAGCAGTACCAGACCAAGGGGCAATCAGCCCCAGCATTTT.

V gene TRBV15 combines with J gene TRBJ2-4; D might be TRBD1 or TRBD2, each matching 7 bases. Trimming left V 0 bases short and J 7 bases short, with 19 bases between. The CDR3 covers 17 residues. The germline CDR1 and CDR2 sequences are LNHNV and YYDKDF (reference sequence). The chain's CDR3 is CATSREWEGAAANIQYF. The CDR3, as DNA: TGTGCCACCAGCAGAGAATGGGAGGGGGCGGCGGCGAACATTCAGTACTTC.

J is TRBJ1-5 and V is TRBV2; TRBD1 might be the D (5 bases). V was trimmed by 5 bases and J by 9 bases, leaving 17 bases between them. Per germline, CDR1 SNHLY and CDR2 FYNNEI. CDR3 length equals 14 residues. DNA of the CDR3: TGTGCCAGCAGTCCACGATTGGGGACGTTGCCCCAGCATTTT. Amino acids: CASSPRLGTLPQHF.

This sequence joins TRBV9 and TRBJ2-3; 9 nucleotides agree with TRBD2. The CDR3 sequence is 16 residues long. Germline V lookup: CDR1 SGDLS, CDR2 YYNGEE. With 0 bases clipped from V and 5 bases from J, the junction kept 7 bases outside the gene matches. In DNA, the CDR3 is TGTGCCAGCAGCGTAGGTTGGACTAGCGTTTTAGATACGCAGTATTTT. It translates to CASSVGWTSVLDTQYF.

This rearrangement joins TRBV12-5 to TRBJ2-2; 8 nucleotides agree with TRBD2. The trim removed 7 bases at V and 3 bases at J, leaving 10 bases unmatched. Germline lookup yields CDR1 LGHNT and CDR2 FRNRAP. This CDR3 is built from 16 residues. The CDR3 DNA reads as TGTGCTAGTGCTTCCCCCGGGGGGGCGGACACCGGGGAGCTGTTTTTT. Amino acid sequence: CASASPGGADTGELFF.

This chain connects TRBV27 to TRBJ2-7; maybe TRBD2 (6 bases). This CDR3 contains 13 residues. The V end was cut by 5 bases, the J end by 1 base, with 9 bases between. CDR1 and CDR2 from the germline V gene are MNHEY and SMNVEV (reference sequence). In DNA form, the CDR3 reads TGTGCCAGCAGTCGCGGAGGGTCCTACGAGCAGTACTTC. It yields the protein CASSRGGSYEQYF.

V is TRBV27 and J is TRBJ1-2; possibly TRBD1 for D (5 bases). Trimming removed 1 base at V and 9 bases at J, with 18 bases between. The CDR3 has 15 amino acids. Germline loops: CDR1 MNHEY, CDR2 SMNVEV (reference sequence). The CDR3 DNA sequence: TGTGCCAGCAGTTTATATCCTGGGGGGATCTCGCGCTACACCTTC. Translation: CASSLYPGGISRYTF.

The CDR3 DNA follows: TGCGCCAGCAGCCAAATAATAGGGGGCACTGAAGCTTTCTTT. This translates into CASSQIIGGTEAFF. The chain recombines TRBV4-3 with TRBJ1-1; D possibly corresponds to TRBD1 (6 bases). The CDR3 loop spans 14 amino acids. Germline V gives CDR1 LGHNA, CDR2 YSLEER. V was clipped by 2 bases and J by 4 bases, with 11 bases between them.

This chain connects TRBV14 to TRBJ2-1; tentative D call: TRBD1 (6 bases). CDR1 is SGHDN and CDR2 is FVKESK in the germline V gene. V dropped 3 bases and J dropped 7 bases, with 10 bases sitting between them. This CDR3 spans 13 amino acids. CDR3 DNA: TGTGCCAGCAGCCAGACAGGCGGGAATGAGCAGTTCTTC. Its translation is CASSQTGGNEQFF.

The chain joins TRBV2 to TRBJ1-1; tentative D call: TRBD1 (6 bases). There are 13 residues in the CDR3. Trimming took off 6 bases at V and 4 bases at J, with 12 bases between the two ends. The V gene's germline CDR1 is SNHLY and CDR2 FYNNEI. CDR3 DNA sequence: TGTGCCAGCAGGGCGGACAGTACCACTGAAGCTTTCTTT. Its translation: CASRADSTTEAFF.

The chain joins TRBV7-2 to TRBJ2-1, with D perhaps matching TRBD2 (5 bases). This CDR3 has 14 residues. Germline CDR1 SGHTA, CDR2 FQGNSA. The V gene lost 5 bases and the J gene lost 6 bases, with 14 bases spanning the gap. The CDR3 loop is CASSGGSWANEQFF. DNA of the CDR3: TGTGCCAGCAGCGGAGGTTCCTGGGCCAATGAGCAGTTCTTC.

This rearrangement joins TRBV6-1 to TRBJ2-3; TRBD2 matches at 13 bases. The CDR3 extends over 17 amino acids. The V and J ends lost 2 bases and 4 bases, in that order; junction bases with no gene match: 6. Germline lookup yields CDR1 MNHNS and CDR2 SASEGT. Written as DNA, the CDR3 is TGTGCCAGCAGTGAATGGGGACTAGCGGGAATCTCAGATACGCAGTATTTT. Translating it yields CASSEWGLAGISDTQYF.

This sequence joins TRBV6-4 and TRBJ1-5; TRBD1 matches at 8 bases. CDR3 length equals 16 residues. Germline CDR1 is MRHNA and CDR2 is SNTAGT. J was trimmed by 2 bases and V by 9 bases; bases with no gene match: 12. The CDR3, as DNA: TGTGCCAGTGACAGGGGCTCAACCTGGGGCAATCAGCCCCAGCATTTT. The encoded protein is CASDRGSTWGNQPQHF.

V usage is TRBV6-2 or TRBV6-3 and J usage is TRBJ2-1; TRBD1 is a possible D gene (5 bases). The germline CDR1 and CDR2 sequences are MNHEY and SVGEGT. This CDR3 comprises 12 residues. V gave up 5 bases and J gave up 8 bases, with 10 bases separating them. Here the CDR3 reads CASSLQGHEQFF. The CDR3 DNA follows: TGTGCCAGCAGTCTGCAGGGCCATGAGCAGTTCTTC.

The chain is built from TRBV27 and TRBJ1-1, with D possibly matching TRBD1 (5 bases). V lost 5 bases to trimming and J lost 1 base, with 11 bases between them. CDR1 is MNHEY and CDR2 is SMNVEV in the germline V gene (reference sequence). The CDR3 loop spans 14 amino acids. The DNA of the CDR3 is TGTGCCAGCAGTCGTTGGCAGGGGAACACTGAAGCTTTCTTT. Protein: CASSRWQGNTEAFF.

This chain uses TRBV12-3 or TRBV12-4 with TRBJ1-1; D call uncertain. The CDR3 has 13 amino acids. V lost 5 bases and J 7 bases, leaving 14 bases between the germline ends. CDR3 sequence: CASSPLYPFEAFF. For the CDR3, the DNA is TGTGCCAGCAGTCCCCTTTACCCTTTTGAAGCTTTCTTT.

The chain employs TRBV20-1 and TRBJ2-7; 10 positions match TRBD1. Germline CDR1 DFQATT, CDR2 SNEGSKA (reference sequence). The CDR3 spans 15 residues. V shed 4 bases and J 4 bases; nucleotides not matched to a gene: 10. As DNA, the CDR3 is TGCAGTGCTACTGATCCGGGACAGGGGTCTTACGAGCAGTACTTC. Encoded protein: CSATDPGQGSYEQYF.

The chain combines TRBV29-1 with TRBJ2-1, with D perhaps matching TRBD2 (5 bases). The CDR3 is 16 amino acids. The germline V and J ends were trimmed by 2 bases and 0 bases, with 14 bases remaining between them. The germline gives CDR1 SQVTM, CDR2 ANQGSEA. The CDR3 here is CSVEHFSESSYNEQFF. CDR3 in DNA: TGCAGCGTTGAACACTTTAGCGAGAGCTCCTACAATGAGCAGTTCTTC.

The rearrangement links TRBV7-2 to TRBJ1-1; D is uncertain. The CDR3 contains 13 residues. The V gene lost 2 bases and the J gene lost 3 bases, with 7 bases spanning the gap. CDR1 is SGHTA, CDR2 FQGNSA, per germline. In nucleotides, the CDR3 is TGTGCCAGCAGCTTAACCCCGGACACTGAAGCTTTCTTT. This translates into CASSLTPDTEAFF. The full variable domain, its missing parts supplied by reference TRBV7-2 and TRBJ1-1, is GAGVSQSPSNKVTEKGKDVELRCDPISGHTALYWYRQSLGQGLEFLIYFQGNSAPDKSGLPSDRFSAERTGGSVSTLTIQRTQQEDSAVYLCASSLTPDTEAFFGQGTRLTVV.

The chain recombines TRBV19 with TRBJ2-7; tentatively, D is TRBD2 (6 bases). The germline V gene has CDR1 LNHDA and CDR2 SQIVND (reference sequence). With 0 bases removed from V and 3 bases from J, the gap between germline ends came to 12 bases. The CDR3 has 15 amino acids. Here the CDR3 DNA reads TGTGCCAGTAGTATAGATCCCCGGGGAGGCTACGAGCAGTACTTC. Protein sequence: CASSIDPRGGYEQYF.

This clone was detected once. The CDR3 sequence: CASSDLTEAQPQHF. DNA for the CDR3: TGTGCCAGCAGTGACCTGACGGAGGCTCAGCCCCAGCATTTT. The V call is TRBV2, the J call TRBJ1-5; D gene unclear. The length of the CDR3 is 14 residues. From germline, CDR1 is SNHLY and CDR2 FYNNEI. The V and J ends lost 3 bases and 6 bases respectively, with 12 bases between them.